This T cell receptor (beta chain) originates from a study of shared clonotypes between healthy human individuals. The wider study: Donors had three CD4 naive, three CD4 memory, two CD8 naive and one CD8 memory plate apiece.

Notes on this clone: The antigen is not known. This specimen includes other DNA sequences encoding the same CDR3.

Study-level results: Tissue TCR repertoires likely differ from these blood-only repertoires.

CD8 cells regarded as naive lacked CD45RO, were positively chosen for CCR7, and omitted terminally differentiated effector memory CD45RA+ cells. Libraries were prepared by immunoSEQ multiplex PCR; TCRdb keeps only in-frame clonotypes and omits some of them. The repertoire holds about 2.1 million clones, with approximately 94% as singletons. Trimming stripped 5 bases from V and 6 bases from J, with 8 bases between. The CDR3 length is 11 residues. Germline V gene data show CDR1 as SGHAT and CDR2 as FQNNGV. This chain connects TRBV11-2 to TRBJ2-7; D ambiguous. The sequence was obtained from a man between 18 and 35 years old in good health. Some clones in this sample may be carry-over from other donors' samples. What was sequenced was naive CD8+ T cells from PBMCs. Written as DNA, the CDR3 is TGTGCCAGCAGCCCTCCGGGCGAGCAGTACTTC. It translates to CASSPPGEQYF.